The T cell receptor beta chain described here comes from a study of beta chain features in type 1 diabetes (dated by TCRdb to between 2017 and 2018). For context, the study as a whole: Mean age, gender distribution, total cell number and subset yield did not differ between patients and healthy donors. Across all samples, approximately 98,000,000 sorted cells were examined, and cell number per subset correlated strongly with RNA yield. In the study, TCRB repertoires of sorted circulating CD4+ T cell subsets from recently diagnosed type 1 diabetes patients were compared with those of matched healthy donors. Regulatory and stem cell-like memory subsets were isolated from only 8 patients and roughly 8 healthy donors, whereas naive and central memory subsets came from all 30 or so donors.

Each donor gave one peripheral blood draw, approximately 110 mL on average, collected into heparinised tubes. A BD FACSAria II and a panel including CD45RO, CCR7, CD25, CD127, CD95 and CD27 were used to sort naive, central memory, regulatory and stem cell-like memory CD4+ T cells. Purity was above 95% for every sorted population. PBMCs were isolated right away by Lymphoprep density gradient centrifugation and were stained directly, without culture. Samples were stained and sorted in pairs, with one healthy donor and one patient per experiment, so that batch effects were minimized. The High Capacity cDNA Reverse Transcription Kit was used to reverse transcribe all of the isolated RNA, meaning that expressed TCRB transcripts were what got sequenced. Survey-depth immunoSEQ sequencing was performed on stem cell-like memory T cell samples, with an average of roughly 990,000 total reads per sample. Sorted cells were lysed in RLT buffer, and RNA was extracted using DNase-treated RNeasy Micro or Mini kits according to cell number. To prevent cross-contamination, every cell subset was processed on its own, while patient and healthy donor samples were processed together. The immunoSEQ multiplex PCR was used to amplify TCRB sequences from cDNA, yielding 87-bp fragments that span the CDR3 region. The amplicons were sequenced using the Illumina HiSeq platform. As for the original processing: Synthetic template baselines were used to correct PCR bias computationally, reads within Hamming distance 2 were collapsed together, and singletons that could not be merged were discarded. Reads were aligned to IMGT to assign V, D and J genes, CDR3 length, and insertions or deletions at six rearrangement sites. Clonotype counts were normalized to sorted cell number within each subset before computing true diversity and Gini coefficients with the tcR R package. The overlap coefficient, calculated on TCRB nucleotide sequences, was used to quantify repertoire sharing. What TCRdb holds here is the immuneACCESS table cut down to in-frame rearrangements. Part of the clones is not present; checked against another copy, under half of the missing clones reflect an unresolved V gene, and the others are unexplained. D and trimming come from the DNA, and the V and J calls and clone size come from that table. The sample table lists approximately 120,000 clones, almost 40% of them with a count of one. The leading ten clones occupy roughly 0.059% of the sample.

For this clone: There is no known antigen for this receptor. No qualities accompany the bases; no much larger clone lies one base away.

The paper's findings and limits, for the study overall: At VDJ recombination sites, type 1 diabetes patients had fewer insertions and more deleted nucleotides, which implies abnormalities in thymic rearrangement. HLA sub-analyses involved small numbers of individuals, so any influence of HLA type on TCRB rearrangement remained unresolved. Because cDNA was sequenced instead of genomic DNA, activated cells with high expression could be over-represented, although the groups did not differ in activation or CD3 levels. Naive, central memory and regulatory TCRB repertoires appeared to be more alike among patients than among healthy donors. Type 1 diabetes patients showed a moderate but significant shortening of TCRB CDR3 length in all four CD4+ subsets. Shorter templates might have been favored by PCR, but patient and control samples were amplified and corrected together, so both groups would have been affected equally by any skew.

Cut back by 2 bases and 5 bases, the V and J ends lie 10 bases apart. Reading the germline V gene (reference sequence) gives CDR1 MNHNY and CDR2 SVGAGI. The CDR3 holds 14 amino acids from the cysteine to the phenylalanine. Only CDR3 DNA remains: 42 bases, in frame from the first base. The receptor comes from a woman in her late teens or twenties in good health. The sequence links TRBV6-6 to TRBJ1-5; TRBD1 is a possible D gene, resting on 5 matching bases. Specimen: stem cell memory CD4+ T cells from blood. Sample cell subset or site, as interpreted from the label and publication: stem cell-like memory CD4+ T cells. CDR3 loop: CASSYAGPDQPQHF. The sequence in DNA is TGTGCCAGCAGTTACGCAGGGCCGGATCAGCCCCAGCATTTT.